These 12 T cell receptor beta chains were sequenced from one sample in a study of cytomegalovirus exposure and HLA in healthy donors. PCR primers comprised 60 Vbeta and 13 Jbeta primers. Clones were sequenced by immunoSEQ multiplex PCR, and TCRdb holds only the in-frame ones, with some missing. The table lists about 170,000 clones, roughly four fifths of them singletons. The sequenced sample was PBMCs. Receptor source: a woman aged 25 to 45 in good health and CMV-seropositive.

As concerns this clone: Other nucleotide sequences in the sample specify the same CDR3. CDR3 DNA: TGCGCCAGCAGCTTGGGGACAGTGGGAGATACGCAGTATTTT. Translation gives CASSLGTVGDTQYF. The chain uses TRBV5-1 and TRBJ2-3, with D perhaps TRBD1 (6 bases). V was cut by 0 bases and J by 5 bases, with 10 bases left in between. Germline V lookup: CDR1 SGHRS, CDR2 YFSETQ. The CDR3 covers 14 residues.

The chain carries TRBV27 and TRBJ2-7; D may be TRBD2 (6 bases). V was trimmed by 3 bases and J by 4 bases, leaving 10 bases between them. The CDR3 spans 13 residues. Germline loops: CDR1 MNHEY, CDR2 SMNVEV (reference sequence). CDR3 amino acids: CASSLGGGYEQYF. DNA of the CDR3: TGTGCCAGCAGTTTGGGGGGAGGATACGAGCAGTACTTC.

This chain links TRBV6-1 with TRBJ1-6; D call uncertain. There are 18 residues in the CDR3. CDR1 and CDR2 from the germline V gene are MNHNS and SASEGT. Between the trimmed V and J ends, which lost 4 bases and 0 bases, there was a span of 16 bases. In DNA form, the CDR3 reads TGTGCCAGCAGTGGGGTCGGGATCTATAGCTCCTATAATTCACCCCTCCACTTT. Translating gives CASSGVGIYSSYNSPLHF.

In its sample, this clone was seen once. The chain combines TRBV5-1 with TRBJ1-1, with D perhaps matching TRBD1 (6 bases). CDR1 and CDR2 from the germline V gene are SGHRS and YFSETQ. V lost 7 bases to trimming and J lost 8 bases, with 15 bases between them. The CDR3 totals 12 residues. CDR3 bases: TGCGCCAGCGGATTGGAGGGGGGGGAAGCTTTCTTT. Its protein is CASGLEGGEAFF.

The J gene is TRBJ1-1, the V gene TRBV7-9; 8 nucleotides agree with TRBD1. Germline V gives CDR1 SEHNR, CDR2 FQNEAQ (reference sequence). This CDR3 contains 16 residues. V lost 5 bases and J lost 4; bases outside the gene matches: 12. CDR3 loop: CASSHTRTGLGTEAFF. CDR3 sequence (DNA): TGTGCCAGCAGCCATACCCGGACAGGGTTAGGCACTGAAGCTTTCTTT. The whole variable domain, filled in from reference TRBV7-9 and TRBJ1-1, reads DTGVSQNPRHKITKRGQNVTFRCDPISEHNRLYWYRQTLGQGPEFLTYFQNEAQLEKSRLLSDRFSAERPKGSFSTLEIQRTEQGDSAMYLCASSHTRTGLGTEAFFGQGTRLTVV.

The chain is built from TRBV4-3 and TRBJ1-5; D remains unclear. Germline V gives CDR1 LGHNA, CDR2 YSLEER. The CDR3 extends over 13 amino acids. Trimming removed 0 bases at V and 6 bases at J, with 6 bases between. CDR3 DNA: TGCGCCAGCAGCCAAGATGAGGGTCAGCCCCAGCATTTT. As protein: CASSQDEGQPQHF.

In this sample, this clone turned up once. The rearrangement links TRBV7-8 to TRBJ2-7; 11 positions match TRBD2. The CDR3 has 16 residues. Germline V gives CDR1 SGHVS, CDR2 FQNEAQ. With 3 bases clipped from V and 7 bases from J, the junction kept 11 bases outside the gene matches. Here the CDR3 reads CASSLAGTSGLREQYF. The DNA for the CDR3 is TGTGCCAGCAGCTTGGCCGGGACTAGCGGACTGCGTGAGCAGTACTTC.

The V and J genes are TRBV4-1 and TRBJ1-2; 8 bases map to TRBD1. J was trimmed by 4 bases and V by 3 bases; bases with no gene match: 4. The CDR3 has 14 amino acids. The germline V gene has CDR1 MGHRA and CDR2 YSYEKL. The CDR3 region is CASSHGTGLYGYTF. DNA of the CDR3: TGCGCCAGCAGCCATGGGACAGGCCTCTATGGCTACACCTTC.

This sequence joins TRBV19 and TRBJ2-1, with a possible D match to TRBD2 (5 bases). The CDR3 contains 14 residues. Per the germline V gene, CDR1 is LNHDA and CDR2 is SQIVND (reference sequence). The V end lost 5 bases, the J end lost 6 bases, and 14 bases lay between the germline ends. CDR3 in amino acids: CASSWGEAGNEQFF. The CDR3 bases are TGTGCCAGTAGTTGGGGAGAGGCGGGCAATGAGCAGTTCTTC.

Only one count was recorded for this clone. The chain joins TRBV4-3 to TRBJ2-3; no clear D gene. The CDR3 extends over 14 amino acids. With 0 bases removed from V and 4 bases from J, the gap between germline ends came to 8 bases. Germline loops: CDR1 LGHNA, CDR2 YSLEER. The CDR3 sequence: CASSQDFGPDTQYF. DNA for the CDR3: TGCGCCAGCAGCCAAGATTTTGGGCCAGATACGCAGTATTTT.

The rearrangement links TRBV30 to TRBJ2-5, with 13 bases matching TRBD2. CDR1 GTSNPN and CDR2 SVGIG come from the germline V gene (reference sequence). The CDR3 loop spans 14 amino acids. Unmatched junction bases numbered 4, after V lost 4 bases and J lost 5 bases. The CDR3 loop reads CAWNGLAGEETQYF. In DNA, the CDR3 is TGTGCCTGGAATGGACTAGCGGGAGAGGAGACCCAGTACTTC. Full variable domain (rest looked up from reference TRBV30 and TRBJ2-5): SQTIHQWPATLVQPVGSPLSLECTVEGTSNPNLYWYRQAAGRGLQLLFYSVGIGQISSEVPQNLSASRPQDRQFILSSKKLLLSDSGFYLCAWNGLAGEETQYFGPGTRLLVL.

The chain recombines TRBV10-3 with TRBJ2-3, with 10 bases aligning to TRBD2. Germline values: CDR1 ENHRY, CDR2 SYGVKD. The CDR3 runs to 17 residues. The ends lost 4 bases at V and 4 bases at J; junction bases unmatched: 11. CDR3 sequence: CAISVSLGAGGADTQYF. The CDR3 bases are TGTGCCATCAGTGTTTCGTTGGGAGCGGGAGGGGCAGATACGCAGTATTTT.